The TCR beta chain described here comes from a study of cytomegalovirus exposure and HLA in healthy donors. The overall study: The roughly 670 first-cohort repertoires and the roughly 130 validation repertoires shared the same platform, a later analysis reported.

Generated by immunoSEQ multiplex PCR, the TCRdb table keeps only in-frame clones and is missing some. Of about 330,000 clones in the sample, around 86% were seen once. Germline V gives CDR1 SGHRS, CDR2 YFSETQ. V was clipped by 4 bases and J by 7 bases; unmatched bases: 12. There are 16 residues in the CDR3. In this sample, this clone turned up a few times. The antigen is undetermined. Study results and limitations: A subsequent analysis found that TCR clusters from the first cohort also tended to co-occur in the 120 or so validation repertoires, with about 94% of cluster scores above 0. The majority of TCR sequences were rare, yet some public TCRs appeared in many donors. Cytomegalovirus-associated status was assigned to approximately 160 TCR beta chains.

The sequence derives from a woman aged 18-35 years in good health and CMV-seronegative. Source material: PBMCs. The genes are TRBV5-1 and TRBJ2-5, with 11 bases that match TRBD2. Here the CDR3 DNA reads TGCGCCAGCAGCGGGCAGACTAGCGGGACCACCCGGACCCAGTACTTC. Protein sequence: CASSGQTSGTTRTQYF.